Shown below are 20 T cell receptor beta chains from a single sample sequenced in a study of blood T cell repertoires in COVID-19 (dated by TCRdb to the early 2020s). Receptor amplification or capture employed the immunoSEQ multiplex PCR assay. In its TCRdb copy, this immuneACCESS table keeps in-frame sequences only and misses some clones. Where compared with another copy, unresolved V genes explain less than half of these, and the others have no known cause. The sample yields 150,000 to 180,000 clones; around 89% were counted once. Approximately 15% of the sample is held by the ten biggest clonotypes. Material: peripheral blood. These receptors were collected from a woman aged 40 to 49 with acute or convalescent COVID-19.

The chain carries TRBV15 and TRBJ2-3, with 11 nucleotides matching TRBD2. The length of the CDR3 is 20 residues. Losses at the gene ends were 6 bases for V and 0 bases for J; bases not matched to a gene: 17. The germline V gene encodes CDR1 LNHNV and CDR2 YYDKDF (reference sequence). The CDR3 DNA is TGTGCCACCAGTCCTCCGTGGCAAGTCGGGACTAGCGGAAGCACAGATACGCAGTATTTT. Residues: CATSPPWQVGTSGSTDTQYF.

V is TRBV21-1 and J is TRBJ2-5; the tabulated D call, TRBD1, remains unverified against the DNA. TRBV21-1 is designated a pseudogene. The CDR3 consists of 17 residues. CDR3: CASSPTDRGRGQETQYF. For the CDR3, the DNA is TGTGCCAGCAGCCCAACAGACAGGGGGCGAGGGCAAGAGACCCAGTACTTC.

The V and J genes are TRBV3-1 (or the pseudogene TRBV3-2) and TRBJ2-1; 7 bases are a match to TRBD1. CDR1 and CDR2 (germline): LGHDT, YNNKEL (reference sequence). CDR3 size: 15 residues. The junction had 5 bases not matched to a gene; V was cut back by 2 bases and J by 4 bases. The CDR3 loop reads CASSQTGDLYNEQFF. CDR3 bases: TGTGCCAGCAGCCAAACAGGGGATTTGTACAATGAGCAGTTCTTC.

V and J are TRBV7-2 and TRBJ2-1; D perhaps matches TRBD2 (5 bases). Germline CDR1 and CDR2: SGHTA and FQGNSA. The V end lost 3 bases, the J end lost 7 bases, and 10 bases lay between the germline ends. The CDR3 totals 13 residues. CDR3 nucleotides: TGTGCCAGCAGCTTCCCTAGCCAGAATGAGCAGTTCTTC. Its translation: CASSFPSQNEQFF.

Here the CDR3 DNA reads TGTGCCAGCAGCTGGGAAGGGACGCGGGGTGAGACCCAGTACTTC. Its protein product is CASSWEGTRGETQYF. V usage is TRBV7-2 and J usage is TRBJ2-5; D is perhaps TRBD2 (6 bases). V dropped 4 bases and J dropped 5 bases, with 17 bases sitting between them. CDR3 length: 15 amino acids. CDR1 is SGHTA and CDR2 is FQGNSA in the germline V gene.

The CDR3 reads CASSQVDPEKLFF. The CDR3 coding sequence is TGTGCCAGCAGCCAAGTAGATCCTGAAAAACTGTTTTTT. This sequence joins TRBV4-2 and TRBJ1-4; D unclear. The CDR3 extends over 13 amino acids. Between the trimmed V and J ends, which lost 1 base and 7 bases, there was a span of 7 bases. CDR1 is LGHNA and CDR2 is YNFKEQ in the germline V gene.

V is TRBV6-5 and J is TRBJ1-5, with D maybe TRBD1 (6 bases). Deletions cut 5 bases from V and 5 bases from J, with 10 bases between. Germline V lookup: CDR1 MNHEY, CDR2 SVGAGI. This CDR3 region has 13 residues. CDR3 protein: CASSRNRDQPQHF. The CDR3 DNA sequence: TGTGCCAGCAGTAGAAACAGGGATCAGCCCCAGCATTTT.

The chain employs TRBV9 and TRBJ1-2; TRBD1 matches 8 bases. Germline CDR1 reads SGDLS; CDR2 reads YYNGEE. This CDR3 contains 14 residues. The V segment lost 3 bases and the J segment 3 bases; nucleotides outside the gene matches: 4. The DNA of the CDR3 is TGTGCCAGCAGCGACTCAGGGGGCGACTATGGCTACACCTTC. Protein product: CASSDSGGDYGYTF.

J is TRBJ2-1 and V is TRBV9, with 11 positions matching TRBD1. Germline assignment: CDR1 SGDLS and CDR2 YYNGEE. Unmatched junction bases numbered 4, after V lost 2 bases and J lost 6 bases. The length of the CDR3 is 15 residues. The CDR3 DNA follows: TGTGCCAGCAGCGTCGAGGGACAGGGGGGCAATGAGCAGTTCTTC. This sequence encodes CASSVEGQGGNEQFF.

The V gene is TRBV27, the J gene TRBJ2-4; weak D call: TRBD2 (7 bases). From germline, CDR1 is MNHEY and CDR2 SMNVEV (reference sequence). The CDR3 has 15 residues. The V gene lost 7 bases and the J gene lost 2 bases, with 15 bases spanning the gap. CDR3 sequence reads: CASKPTGGPKNIQYF. The CDR3 DNA follows: TGTGCCAGCAAACCGACCGGGGGGCCCAAAAACATTCAGTACTTC.

The chain couples TRBV29-1 to TRBJ2-3; the match to TRBD2 covers 10 bases. The germline V gene encodes CDR1 SQVTM and CDR2 ANQGSEA. The junction had 1 base not matched to a gene; V was cut back by 4 bases and J by 3 bases. The CDR3 runs to 13 residues. The CDR3 protein is CSVGAGGTDTQYF. DNA for the CDR3: TGCAGCGTTGGAGCGGGAGGGACAGATACGCAGTATTTT.

The V and J genes are TRBV4-2 and TRBJ1-2; perhaps TRBD1 as D (6 bases). CDR1 and CDR2 (germline): LGHNA, YNFKEQ. This CDR3 comprises 16 residues. Trimming shortened V by 4 bases and J by 4 bases, and 19 bases separated the two germline ends. This CDR3 is CASSLSTRQAPYGYTF. For the CDR3, the DNA is TGTGCCAGCAGCCTAAGTACGAGACAGGCTCCCTATGGCTACACCTTC.

The chain employs TRBV5-6 and TRBJ2-7; 7 nucleotides align to TRBD1. Germline V gene data show CDR1 as SGHDT and CDR2 as YYEEEE. The CDR3 is 13 amino acids. Trimming at V came to 4 bases and at J to 3 bases, leaving 4 bases not matched to a gene. For the CDR3, the DNA is TGTGCCAGCAGCCAGGACAGGTTCTACGAGCAGTACTTC. Translated: CASSQDRFYEQYF.

The chain joins TRBV7-6 to TRBJ2-3; 7 bases align to TRBD1. Germline V gives CDR1 SGHVS, CDR2 FNYEAQ. The CDR3 consists of 14 residues. V dropped 1 base and J dropped 4; count of bases not matched to a gene: 2. This chain's CDR3 is CASSLEGASDTQYF. In nucleotides, the CDR3 is TGTGCCAGCAGCTTAGAGGGGGCGTCAGATACGCAGTATTTT.

V gene TRBV6-5 combines with J gene TRBJ2-1; TRBD1 agrees at 7 bases. V was pared by 8 bases and J by 4 bases, with 8 bases of the junction left unmatched. The CDR3 spans 14 residues. CDR1 is MNHEY, CDR2 SVGAGI, per germline. In DNA, the CDR3 is TGTGCCAGCCAAGGGACAGCCGGATACAATGAGCAGTTCTTC. It translates to CASQGTAGYNEQFF.

The J gene is TRBJ2-3, the V gene TRBV5-1; 11 bases agree with TRBD2. V lost 3 bases and J lost 0; bases outside the gene matches: 3. This CDR3 comprises 16 residues. Germline CDR1 and CDR2: SGHRS and YFSETQ. The chain's CDR3 is CASSSVAGGSTDTQYF. The CDR3 DNA sequence: TGCGCCAGCAGCTCGGTAGCGGGGGGGAGCACAGATACGCAGTATTTT.

In its sample, this clone was seen once. The rearrangement uses TRBV4-1 and TRBJ2-1; 8 nucleotides match TRBD2. This CDR3 spans 15 amino acids. Germline CDR1 is MGHRA and CDR2 is YSYEKL. Trimming took 3 bases from V and 7 from J; bases not matched to a gene: 8. Written as DNA, the CDR3 is TGCGCCAGCAGCCATCCCCCGGGACTAGTTAATGAGCAGTTCTTC. Translating gives CASSHPPGLVNEQFF.

The genes are TRBV7-9 and TRBJ2-7; D perhaps matches TRBD2 (6 bases). Trimming removed 4 bases at V and 7 bases at J, with 17 bases between. CDR1 is SEHNR, CDR2 FQNEAQ, per germline (reference sequence). The CDR3 length is 14 residues. The CDR3: CASSSGGTFDEQYF. The CDR3 nucleotides read TGTGCCAGCAGCTCTGGGGGGACCTTTGATGAGCAGTACTTC.

The rearrangement joins TRBV9 to TRBJ1-3; 7 bases are shared with TRBD1. CDR3 length: 14 residues. The V gene end was trimmed by 7 bases and the J gene end by 2 bases; junction bases not matched to a gene: 6. Germline V lookup: CDR1 SGDLS, CDR2 YYNGEE. This CDR3 reads CASGQAGPGNTIYF. The CDR3 DNA reads as TGTGCCAGCGGACAGGCAGGCCCTGGAAACACCATATATTTT.

The J gene is TRBJ2-2, the V gene TRBV9; weak D call: TRBD2 (6 bases). The V gene lost 0 bases and the J gene lost 4 bases, with 10 bases spanning the gap. Looked up from germline, CDR1 is SGDLS and CDR2 is YYNGEE. The CDR3 covers 15 residues. The CDR3 loop is CASSVAGGTTGELFF. For the CDR3, the DNA is TGTGCCAGCAGCGTAGCTGGGGGGACCACCGGGGAGCTGTTTTTT.